This T cell receptor beta chain was observed in a study of blood T cells in healthy people across ages. V was shortened by 7 bases and J by 3 bases, with 10 bases between the two germline ends. Germline V gene data show CDR1 as SGHVS and CDR2 as FQNEAQ. CDR3 length: 12 residues. It was with a sample-barcoded 5' primer and a J-beta primer mix that a second PCR of roughly 7 to 12 cycles was run. The authors tagged each cDNA molecule using a template-switch adaptor with 12 random nucleotides. Using its own MiXCR run on the 5' RACE reads, TCRdb lists one record per CDR3 protein. The sample includes about 1.8 million distinct CDR3 sequences, less than 50% of them seen just once. Per-sample PBMC isolation yielded at least 6 million cells.

This TCR came from a woman aged 40 to 49 in good health. This rearrangement joins TRBV7-8 to TRBJ2-7; tentative D call: TRBD1 (6 bases). The sequencing input was blood. The CDR3 reads CASNVDSYEQYF. As DNA, the CDR3 is TGTGCCAGCAACGTGGACAGCTACGAGCAGTACTTC. Supplemented by reference TRBV7-8 and TRBJ2-7, the full variable domain reads GAGVSQSPRYKVAKRGQDVALRCDPISGHVSLFWYQQALGQGPEFLTYFQNEAQLDKSGLPSDRFFAERPEGSVSTLKIQRTQQEDSAVYLCASNVDSYEQYFGPGTRLTVT.